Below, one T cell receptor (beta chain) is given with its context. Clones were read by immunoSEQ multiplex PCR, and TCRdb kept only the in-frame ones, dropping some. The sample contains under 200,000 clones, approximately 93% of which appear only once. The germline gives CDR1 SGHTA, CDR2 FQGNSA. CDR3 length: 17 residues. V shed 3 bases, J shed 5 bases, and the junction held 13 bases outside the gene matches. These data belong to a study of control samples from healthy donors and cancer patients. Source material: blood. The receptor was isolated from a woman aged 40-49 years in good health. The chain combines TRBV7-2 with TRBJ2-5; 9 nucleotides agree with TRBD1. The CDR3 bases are TGTGCCAGCAGCTTTACAGGGGGCGCGGCTGGTGGGGAGACCCAGTACTTC. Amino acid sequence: CASSFTGGAAGGETQYF.